One T cell receptor beta chain is described in this entry. This clonotype was seen at least ten times. It has no known antigen specificity. Per-nucleotide qualities are absent, and no much larger clonotype sits a single base away. The treatment or condition label on this specimen signifies: allogeneic hematopoietic cell transplantation with graft depleted of TCRalphabeta T cells and CD19 B cells. Transplant recipients were children who received TCRalphabeta/CD19-depleted allogeneic hematopoietic cell grafts. The data derive from a study of T-cell reconstitution after alpha-beta-depleted transplantation in children (dated by TCRdb to the mid-2010s). As for the study more broadly: T-cell immune reconstitution after TCRalphabeta/CD19-depleted allogeneic hematopoietic cell transplantation in children was quantitatively tracked in the study by means of TCR repertoire profiling. General study outcomes and caveats: In some patients, the high TCRbeta diversity seen at day 60 was put down to recipient T cells and intrathymic progenitors that had survived conditioning. Hyperexpanded clone frequencies declined over subsequent months; after one year, T-cell counts and TCRbeta diversity were mostly attributed to newly produced T cells. The apparently early alphabetaT-cell count recovery about two months after transplant was reportedly dependent on only several hundred rapidly expanded clones derived from non-depleted graft cells.

The CDR3 numbers 17 residues from cysteine through phenylalanine. The entry retains the CDR3 DNA only, 51 bases that are in frame from base 1. A distance of 17 bases separates the germline ends of V and J, which lose 0 bases and 4 bases respectively. CDR1 and CDR2 are drawn from the germline V gene: SGDLS, YYNGEE. The library was obtained by PCR. Sequencing instrument: Illumina HiSeq 2500. To normalize quantification of the TCRbeta repertoire, the TCR libraries were built with molecular barcoding that relied on unique molecular identifiers. TCRdb passed the public sequencing reads through fastp at Q25 and MiXCR, retaining productive beta sequences. Every distinct CDR3 protein forms one entry, paired with its most common genes and DNA. Here the sample has 97,000 or so distinct CDR3 sequences; over 6% occur a single time. The top ten hold roughly 17% of the sample.

The chain uses TRBV9 and TRBJ1-3, with the D gene not confidently named. The sequence came from a boy aged 2 to 9 with acute lymphoblastic leukemia, due to receive a stem cell transplant. The starting material was PBMCs, obtained before TCRalphabeta/CD19-depleted stem cell transplant. The DNA reads TGTGCCAGCAGCGTAGCGGCGATAGTGGGGTCCGGAAACACCATATATTTT. This sequence encodes CASSVAAIVGSGNTIYF.